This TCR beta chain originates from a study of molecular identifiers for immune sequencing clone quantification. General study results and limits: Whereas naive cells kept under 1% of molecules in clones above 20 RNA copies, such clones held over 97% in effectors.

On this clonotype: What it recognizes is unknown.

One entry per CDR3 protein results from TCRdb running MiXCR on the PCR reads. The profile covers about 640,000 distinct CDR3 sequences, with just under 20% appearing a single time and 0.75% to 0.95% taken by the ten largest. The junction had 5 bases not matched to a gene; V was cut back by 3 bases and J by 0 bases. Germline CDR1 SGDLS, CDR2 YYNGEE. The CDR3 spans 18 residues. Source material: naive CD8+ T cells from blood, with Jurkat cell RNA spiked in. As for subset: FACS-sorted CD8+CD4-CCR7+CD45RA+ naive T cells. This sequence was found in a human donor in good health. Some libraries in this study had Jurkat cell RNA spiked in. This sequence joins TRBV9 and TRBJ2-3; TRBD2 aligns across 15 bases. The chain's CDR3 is CASSEGLAGGTSTDTQYF. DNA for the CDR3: TGTGCCAGCAGCGAGGGACTAGCGGGGGGTACTAGCACAGATACGCAGTATTTT.